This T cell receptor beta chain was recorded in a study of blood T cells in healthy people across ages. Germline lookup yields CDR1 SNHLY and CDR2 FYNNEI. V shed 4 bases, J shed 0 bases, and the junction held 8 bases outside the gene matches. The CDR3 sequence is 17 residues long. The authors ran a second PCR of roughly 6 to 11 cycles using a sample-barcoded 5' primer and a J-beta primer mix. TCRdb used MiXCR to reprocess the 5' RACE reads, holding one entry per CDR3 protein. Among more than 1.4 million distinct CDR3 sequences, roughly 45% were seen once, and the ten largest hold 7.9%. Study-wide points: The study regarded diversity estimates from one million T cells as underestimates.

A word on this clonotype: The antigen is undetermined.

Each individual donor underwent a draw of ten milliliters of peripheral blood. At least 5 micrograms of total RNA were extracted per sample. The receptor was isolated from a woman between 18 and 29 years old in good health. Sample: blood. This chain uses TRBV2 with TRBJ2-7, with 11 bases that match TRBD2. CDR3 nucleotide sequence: TGTGCCAGCAGTGTCTCGCTAGCGGGGGGTCTCTCCTACGAGCAGTACTTC. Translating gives CASSVSLAGGLSYEQYF.